These 14 T cell receptor beta chains were all obtained from the same sample, sequenced in a study of cytomegalovirus exposure and HLA in healthy donors. This table comes from immunoSEQ multiplex PCR, and its TCRdb copy is limited to in-frame clones, with some not included. This sample yields 90,000 to 130,000 clones, of which 88% are seen a single time; over 1.1% belongs to the top ten. The sequenced sample consisted of PBMCs. The receptor source for this set is a woman under 40 in good health and CMV-seropositive.

The V and J genes are TRBV4-3 and TRBJ1-5; D is undetermined. The CDR3 has 16 amino acids. Trimming shortened V by 0 bases and J by 7 bases, and 16 bases separated the two germline ends. Germline values: CDR1 LGHNA, CDR2 YSLEER. CDR3 region: CASSQDFRQEVQPQHF. The CDR3 region has the DNA TGCGCCAGCAGCCAAGATTTTCGGCAGGAAGTGCAGCCCCAGCATTTT.

This chain joins TRBV4-1 and TRBJ2-5; the match to TRBD2 covers 7 bases. CDR3 length: 18 amino acids. Germline V CDR1 and CDR2: MGHRA, YSYEKL. V gave up 3 bases and J gave up 0 bases; unmatched junction bases: 13. The DNA of the CDR3 is TGCGCCAGCAGCCACCCCAATCTAGCGGCTCCGTACCAAGAGACCCAGTACTTC. It encodes CASSHPNLAAPYQETQYF.

The gene calls are TRBV10-3 and TRBJ1-2, with D perhaps matching TRBD1 (6 bases). Germline CDR1 and CDR2: ENHRY and SYGVKD. V was clipped by 2 bases and J by 2 bases, with 12 bases between them. This CDR3 region has 15 residues. CDR3 loop: CAISEMTGNNYGYTF. In nucleotides, the CDR3 is TGTGCCATCAGTGAGATGACAGGCAACAACTATGGCTACACCTTC.

This clone was seen more than once but under ten times. V and J are TRBV2 and TRBJ2-5; 7 nucleotides align to TRBD2. This CDR3 has 13 amino acids. The V gene's germline CDR1 is SNHLY and CDR2 FYNNEI. J gave up 2 bases and V 8 bases, and 5 bases lay outside the gene matches. The CDR3 region is CASGRGGQETQYF. In DNA, the CDR3 is TGTGCCAGCGGGAGGGGTGGGCAAGAGACCCAGTACTTC.

The chain links TRBV19 to TRBJ1-2; 7 bases line up with TRBD1. The V gene's germline CDR1 is LNHDA and CDR2 SQIVND (reference sequence). This CDR3 contains 15 residues. The V gene end was trimmed by 3 bases and the J gene end by 0 bases; junction bases not matched to a gene: 4. The CDR3 reads CASSIDRATNYGYTF. The CDR3 DNA follows: TGTGCCAGTAGTATCGACAGGGCCACTAACTATGGCTACACCTTC.

J is TRBJ2-1 and V is TRBV4-1; 11 nucleotides agree with TRBD2. The CDR3 has 16 residues. Germline V gene lookup returns CDR1 MGHRA and CDR2 YSYEKL. With 2 bases clipped from V and 2 bases from J, the junction kept 2 bases outside the gene matches. This CDR3 reads CASSQNSGGAYNEQFF. Written as DNA, the CDR3 is TGCGCCAGCAGCCAAAATAGCGGGGGGGCCTACAATGAGCAGTTCTTC.

The chain joins TRBV6-1 to TRBJ1-3, with a weak D call TRBD1 (5 bases). Deletions cut 4 bases from V and 6 bases from J, with 13 bases between. Germline values: CDR1 MNHNS, CDR2 SASEGT. The CDR3 length is 14 residues. The CDR3 protein is CASSGGAAANTIYF. The DNA for the CDR3 is TGTGCCAGCAGTGGCGGGGCAGCCGCAAACACCATATATTTT.

A few counts support this clone. The chain employs TRBV30 and TRBJ1-1, with D possibly being TRBD1 (6 bases). The CDR3 covers 13 residues. Germline values: CDR1 GTSNPN, CDR2 SVGIG (reference sequence). V was shortened by 2 bases and J by 0 bases, with 7 bases between the two germline ends. The CDR3 is CAWSKGVNTEAFF. CDR3 coding DNA: TGTGCCTGGAGTAAGGGGGTGAACACTGAAGCTTTCTTT.

The chain links TRBV11-2 to TRBJ2-5; 9 bases agree with TRBD2. Germline values: CDR1 SGHAT, CDR2 FQNNGV. The CDR3 has 15 amino acids. With V trimmed by 5 bases and J by 2 bases, 6 bases remained unmatched. The CDR3 DNA reads as TGTGCCAGCAGCATTAGCGGGGGTTCACAAGAGACCCAGTACTTC. Translation: CASSISGGSQETQYF.

This chain links TRBV27 with TRBJ2-7; 9 bases line up with TRBD1. The CDR3 length is 15 residues. Per germline, CDR1 MNHEY and CDR2 SMNVEV (reference sequence). The V segment lost 5 bases and the J segment 3 bases; nucleotides outside the gene matches: 8. The CDR3, as DNA: TGTGCCAGCAGTCTCGAACAGGGGGCAAACTACGAGCAGTACTTC. Its translation: CASSLEQGANYEQYF.

The chain combines TRBV13 with TRBJ1-1; 7 bases agree with TRBD1. The CDR3 runs 15 residues. Trimming at V came to 6 bases and at J to 0 bases, leaving 7 bases not matched to a gene. CDR1 and CDR2 (germline): PRHDT, FYEKMQ (reference sequence). Here the CDR3 DNA reads TGTGCCAGCAGTTGGAGGGGGCGAATGAACACTGAAGCTTTCTTT. Residues: CASSWRGRMNTEAFF.

This clone was counted only a few times. The V gene is TRBV25-1, the J gene TRBJ2-2, with 11 nucleotides matching TRBD1. The CDR3 has 14 amino acids. V was clipped by 6 bases and J by 4 bases; unmatched bases: 1. Germline CDR1 reads MGHDK; CDR2 reads SYGVNS. CDR3 DNA: TGTGCCAGCAGAGGGACAGGGGGCACCGGGGAGCTGTTTTTT. Translation: CASRGTGGTGELFF.

J is TRBJ1-3 and V is TRBV6-6, with D possibly being TRBD1 (6 bases). The germline V and J ends were trimmed by 9 bases and 4 bases, with 13 bases remaining between them. The CDR3 length is 13 residues. Germline V gene data show CDR1 as MNHNY and CDR2 as SVGAGI (reference sequence). The CDR3 nucleotides are TGTGCCAGTACCCAGGGGCCGGGAAACACCATATATTTT. It translates to CASTQGPGNTIYF.

This rearrangement joins TRBV2 to TRBJ2-7, with TRBD2 matching 9 bases. This CDR3 contains 14 residues. CDR1 is SNHLY and CDR2 is FYNNEI in the germline V gene. V shed 5 bases and J 6 bases; nucleotides not matched to a gene: 8. CDR3 region: CASSYRGGAVEQYF. CDR3 DNA: TGTGCCAGCAGTTACCGCGGGGGGGCCGTCGAGCAGTACTTC.